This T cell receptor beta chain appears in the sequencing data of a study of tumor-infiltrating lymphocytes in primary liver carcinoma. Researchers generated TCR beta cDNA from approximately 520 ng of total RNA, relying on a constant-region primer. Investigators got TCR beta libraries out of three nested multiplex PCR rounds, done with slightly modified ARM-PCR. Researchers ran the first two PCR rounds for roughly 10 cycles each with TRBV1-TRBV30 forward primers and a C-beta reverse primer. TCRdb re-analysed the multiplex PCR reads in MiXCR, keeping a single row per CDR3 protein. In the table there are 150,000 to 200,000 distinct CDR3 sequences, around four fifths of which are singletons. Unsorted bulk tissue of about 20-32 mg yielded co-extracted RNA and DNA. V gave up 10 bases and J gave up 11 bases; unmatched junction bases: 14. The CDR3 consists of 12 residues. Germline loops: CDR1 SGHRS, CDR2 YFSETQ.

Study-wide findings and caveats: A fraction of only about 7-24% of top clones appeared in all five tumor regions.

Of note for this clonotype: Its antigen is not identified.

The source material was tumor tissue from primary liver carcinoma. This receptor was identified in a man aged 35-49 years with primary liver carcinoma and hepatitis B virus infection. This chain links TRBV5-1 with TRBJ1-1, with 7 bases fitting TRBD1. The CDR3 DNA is TGCGCCCGTAACATAGACAGGGATGAGGCTTTCTTT. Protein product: CARNIDRDEAFF. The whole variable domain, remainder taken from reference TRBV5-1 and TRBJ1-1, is KAGVTQTPRYLIKTRGQQVTLSCSPISGHRSVSWYQQTPGQGLQFLFEYFSETQRNKGNFPGRFSGRQFSNSRSEMNVSTLELGDSALYLCARNIDRDEAFFGQGTRLTVV.